Listed here are 3 T cell receptor beta chains from one sample, sequenced in a study of shared clonotypes between healthy human individuals. Sequencing was performed with immunoSEQ multiplex PCR; in TCRdb, only in-frame clones are kept and a portion is missing. The sample holds roughly 2.5 million clones, roughly 92% seen once. Material for sequencing was naive CD4+ T cells sorted from blood. Subset defined: CD45RA+ positively selected. The receptors stem from a man aged 18 to 29 in good health.

This clone was picked up a small number of times. In the same sample, other DNA sequences code for this CDR3. The chain is built from TRBV7-2 and TRBJ2-7; D uncertain. The ends were cut back, 5 bases at V and 0 bases at J, with 5 bases in the middle. The germline V gene encodes CDR1 SGHTA and CDR2 FQGNSA. The CDR3 runs 12 residues. Written as DNA, the CDR3 is TGTGCCAGCAGCCTAAGCTCCTACGAGCAGTACTTC. Amino acid sequence: CASSLSSYEQYF.

The chain carries TRBV19 and TRBJ1-5, with D uncertain. Per the germline V gene, CDR1 is LNHDA and CDR2 is SQIVND (reference sequence). V lost 8 bases and J 6 bases, leaving 14 bases between the germline ends. CDR3 size: 13 residues. CDR3 in amino acids: CASSQEGIQPQHF. Written as DNA, the CDR3 is TGTGCCAGTTCCCAGGAAGGGATTCAGCCCCAGCATTTT. Drawing the rest from reference TRBV19 and TRBJ1-5, the complete variable domain is DGGITQSPKYLFRKEGQNVTLSCEQNLNHDAMYWYRQDPGQGLRLIYYSQIVNDFQKGDIAEGYSVSREKKESFPLTVTSAQKNPTAFYLCASSQEGIQPQHFGDGTRLSIL.

The chain has TRBV5-1 and TRBJ2-3; D not certain. CDR1 and CDR2 from the germline V gene are SGHRS and YFSETQ. V gave up 4 bases and J gave up 0 bases, with 9 bases separating them. This CDR3 has 14 amino acids. The CDR3: CASSQDLSTDTQYF. CDR3 nucleotide sequence: TGCGCCAGCAGCCAGGACCTGAGCACAGATACGCAGTATTTT.